This T cell receptor beta chain was documented in a study of cytomegalovirus exposure and HLA in healthy donors. General study findings and limits: With high specificity and sensitivity, the classifier reportedly diagnosed cytomegalovirus status. Productive status was seen about 90% or about 30% of the time for most TCR beta V segments in an earlier analysis.

Vbeta (60) and Jbeta (13) primers were used in the PCR. How the authors handled the data: It was a later analysis that counted 79 million or so unique TCR beta chains, of which around 11 million were shared. TCRdb's table, derived via immunoSEQ multiplex PCR, lists solely in-frame clones and lacks some. Clone size and the V and J calls come from that table; the DNA yielded D and trimming. The data hold around 150,000 clones, with over 60% observed a single time. The CDR3 runs 16 residues. Trimming took 1 base from V and 4 from J, leaving 16 bases between them. CDR1 MDHEN and CDR2 SYDVKM come from the germline V gene. This clone has just one count. Its specificity is unknown.

The gene calls are TRBV28 and TRBJ1-2, with D uncertain. This sequence was found in a woman under 40 in good health and CMV-seronegative. Sequenced input: PBMCs. This CDR3 reads CASSLFFGETFYGYTF. The CDR3 coding sequence is TGTGCCAGCAGTTTATTTTTCGGGGAGACCTTCTATGGCTACACCTTC.